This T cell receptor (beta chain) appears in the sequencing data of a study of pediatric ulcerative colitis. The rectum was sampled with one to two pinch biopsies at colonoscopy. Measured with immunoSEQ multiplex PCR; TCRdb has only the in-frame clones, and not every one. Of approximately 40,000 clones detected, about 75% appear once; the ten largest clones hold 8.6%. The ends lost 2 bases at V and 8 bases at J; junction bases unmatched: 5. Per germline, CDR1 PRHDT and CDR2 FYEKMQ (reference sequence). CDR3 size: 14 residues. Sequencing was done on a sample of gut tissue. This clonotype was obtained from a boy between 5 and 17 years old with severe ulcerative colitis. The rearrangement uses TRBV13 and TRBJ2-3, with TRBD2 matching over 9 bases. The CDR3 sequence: CASSLRGGAVTQYF. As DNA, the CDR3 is TGTGCCAGCAGCTTACGCGGGGGGGCCGTTACGCAGTATTTT.